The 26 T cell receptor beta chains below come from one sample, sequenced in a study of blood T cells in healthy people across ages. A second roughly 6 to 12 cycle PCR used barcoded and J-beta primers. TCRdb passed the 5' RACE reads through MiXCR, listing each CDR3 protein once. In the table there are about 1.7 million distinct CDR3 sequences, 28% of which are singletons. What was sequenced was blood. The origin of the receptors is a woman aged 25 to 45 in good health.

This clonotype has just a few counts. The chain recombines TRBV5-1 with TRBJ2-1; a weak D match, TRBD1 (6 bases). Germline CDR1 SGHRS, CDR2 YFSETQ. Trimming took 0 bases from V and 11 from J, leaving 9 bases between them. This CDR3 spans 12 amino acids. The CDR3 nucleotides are TGCGCCAGCAGCTTGGCAGGGGACAAGCAGTTCTTC. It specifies CASSLAGDKQFF.

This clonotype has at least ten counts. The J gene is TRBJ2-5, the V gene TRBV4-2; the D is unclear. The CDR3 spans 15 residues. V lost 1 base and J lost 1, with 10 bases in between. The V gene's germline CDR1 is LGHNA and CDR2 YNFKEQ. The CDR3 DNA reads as TGTGCCAGCAGCCAAGGACTTTCGTTCCAAGAGACCCAGTACTTC. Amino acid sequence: CASSQGLSFQETQYF.

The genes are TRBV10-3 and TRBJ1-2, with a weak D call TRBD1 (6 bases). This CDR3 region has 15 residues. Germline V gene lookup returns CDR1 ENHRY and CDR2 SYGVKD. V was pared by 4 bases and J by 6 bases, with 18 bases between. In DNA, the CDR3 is TGTGCCATCAGTGGAACAGGGAACCGGGGCGATGGCTACACCTTC. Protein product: CAISGTGNRGDGYTF.

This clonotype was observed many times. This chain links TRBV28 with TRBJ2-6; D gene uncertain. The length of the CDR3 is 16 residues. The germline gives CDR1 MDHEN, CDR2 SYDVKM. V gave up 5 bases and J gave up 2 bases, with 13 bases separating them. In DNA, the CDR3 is TGTGCCAGCAGTACGCCGACTTTGCCTGGGGCCAACGTCCTGACTTTC. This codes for CASSTPTLPGANVLTF.

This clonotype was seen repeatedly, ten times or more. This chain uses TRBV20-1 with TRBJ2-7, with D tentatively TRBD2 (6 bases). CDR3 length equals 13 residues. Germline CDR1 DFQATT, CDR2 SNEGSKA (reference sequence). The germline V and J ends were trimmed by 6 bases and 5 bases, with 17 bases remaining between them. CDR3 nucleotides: TGCAGTGCGTCGGGGGATCTAAGCGACGAGCAGTACTTC. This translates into CSASGDLSDEQYF.

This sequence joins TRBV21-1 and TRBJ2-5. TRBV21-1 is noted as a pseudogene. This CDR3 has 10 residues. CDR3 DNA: TGTGCCAGGACGTTGGAGACCCAGTACTTC. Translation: CARTLETQYF.

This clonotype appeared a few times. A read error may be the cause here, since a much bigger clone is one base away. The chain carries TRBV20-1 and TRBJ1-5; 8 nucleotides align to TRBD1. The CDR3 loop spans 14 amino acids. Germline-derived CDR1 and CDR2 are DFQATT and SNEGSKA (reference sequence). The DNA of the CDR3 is TGCTGTGCTAGTCCGAGACAGGGGTACCAGCCCCAGCATTTT. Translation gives CCASPRQGYQPQHF.

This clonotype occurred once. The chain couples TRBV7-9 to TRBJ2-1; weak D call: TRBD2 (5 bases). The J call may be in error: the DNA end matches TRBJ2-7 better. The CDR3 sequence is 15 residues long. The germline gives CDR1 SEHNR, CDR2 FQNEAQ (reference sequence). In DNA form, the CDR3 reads TGTGCCAGCAGCTTAGTTCTGGTCGGGGTGAATGAGCAGTACTTC. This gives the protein CASSLVLVGVNEQYF.

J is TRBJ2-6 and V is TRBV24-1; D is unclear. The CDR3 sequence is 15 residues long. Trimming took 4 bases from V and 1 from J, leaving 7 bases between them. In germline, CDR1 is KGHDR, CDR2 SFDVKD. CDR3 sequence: CATSDENSGANVLTF. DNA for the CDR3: TGTGCCACCAGTGACGAGAATTCTGGGGCCAACGTCCTGACTTTC.

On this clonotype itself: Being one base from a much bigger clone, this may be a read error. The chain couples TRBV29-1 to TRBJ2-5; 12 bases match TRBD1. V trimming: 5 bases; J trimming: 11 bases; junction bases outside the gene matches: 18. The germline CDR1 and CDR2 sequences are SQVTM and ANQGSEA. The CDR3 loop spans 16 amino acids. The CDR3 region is CSVSLPGTGGRGEQYF. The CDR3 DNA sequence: TGCAGCGTTAGTCTTCCAGGGACAGGGGGCCGTGGTGAGCAGTACTTC.

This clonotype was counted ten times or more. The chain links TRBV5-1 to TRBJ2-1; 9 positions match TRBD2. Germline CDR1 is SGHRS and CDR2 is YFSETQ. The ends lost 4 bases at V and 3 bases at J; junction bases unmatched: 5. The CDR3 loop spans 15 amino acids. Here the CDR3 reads CASSIAGVLYNEQFF. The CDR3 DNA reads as TGCGCCAGCAGCATAGCGGGGGTACTCTACAATGAGCAGTTCTTC.

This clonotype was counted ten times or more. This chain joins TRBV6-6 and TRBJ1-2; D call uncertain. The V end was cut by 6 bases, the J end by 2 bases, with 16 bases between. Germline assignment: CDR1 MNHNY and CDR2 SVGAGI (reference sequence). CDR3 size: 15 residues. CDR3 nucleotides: TGTGCCAGCAGCGACGTTATGGGAGTAAACTATGGCTACACCTTC. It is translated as CASSDVMGVNYGYTF.

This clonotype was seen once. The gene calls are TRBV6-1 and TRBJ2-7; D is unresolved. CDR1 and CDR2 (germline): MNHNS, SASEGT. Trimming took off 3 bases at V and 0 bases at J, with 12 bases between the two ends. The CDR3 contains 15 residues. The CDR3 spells CASSELAGHSYEQYF. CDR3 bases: TGTGCCAGCAGTGAGTTGGCAGGTCACTCCTACGAGCAGTACTTC.

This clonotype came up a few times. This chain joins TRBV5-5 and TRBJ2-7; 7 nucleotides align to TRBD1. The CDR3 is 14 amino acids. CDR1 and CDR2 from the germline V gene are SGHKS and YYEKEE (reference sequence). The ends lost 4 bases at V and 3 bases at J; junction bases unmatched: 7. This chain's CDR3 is CASSAQGKNYEQYF. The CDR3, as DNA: TGTGCCAGCAGCGCACAGGGGAAGAACTACGAGCAGTACTTC.

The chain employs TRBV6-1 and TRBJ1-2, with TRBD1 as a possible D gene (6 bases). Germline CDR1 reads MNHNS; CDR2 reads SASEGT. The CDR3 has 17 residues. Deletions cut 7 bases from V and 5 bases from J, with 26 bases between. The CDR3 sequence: CASTHGGGGSFLYGYTF. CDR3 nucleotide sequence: TGTGCCAGCACCCATGGGGGCGGGGGAAGCTTCTTATATGGCTACACCTTC.

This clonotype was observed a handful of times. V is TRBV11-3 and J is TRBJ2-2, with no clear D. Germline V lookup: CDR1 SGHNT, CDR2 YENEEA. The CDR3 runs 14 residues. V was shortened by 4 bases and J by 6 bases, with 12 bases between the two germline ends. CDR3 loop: CASSSNSGAGELFF. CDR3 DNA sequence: TGTGCCAGCAGCTCCAACAGTGGCGCCGGGGAGCTGTTTTTT.

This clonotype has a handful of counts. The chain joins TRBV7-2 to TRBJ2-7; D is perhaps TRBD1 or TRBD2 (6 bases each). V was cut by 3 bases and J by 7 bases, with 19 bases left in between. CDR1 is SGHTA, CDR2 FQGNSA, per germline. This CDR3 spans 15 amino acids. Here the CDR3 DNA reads TGTGCCAGCAGCTTTTCGGGGGCCCGGATGGGGGAGCAGTACTTC. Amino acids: CASSFSGARMGEQYF.

This chain's CDR3 is CASSLVEGRGLHSGANVLTF. As DNA, the CDR3 is TGTGCCAGCAGCTTAGTAGAAGGCAGGGGCCTTCACTCTGGGGCCAACGTCCTGACTTTC. The chain has TRBV7-9 and TRBJ2-6; perhaps TRBD1 as D (6 bases). The germline CDR1 and CDR2 sequences are SEHNR and FQNEAQ (reference sequence). The CDR3 contains 20 residues. V dropped 1 base and J dropped 0 bases, with 19 bases sitting between them.

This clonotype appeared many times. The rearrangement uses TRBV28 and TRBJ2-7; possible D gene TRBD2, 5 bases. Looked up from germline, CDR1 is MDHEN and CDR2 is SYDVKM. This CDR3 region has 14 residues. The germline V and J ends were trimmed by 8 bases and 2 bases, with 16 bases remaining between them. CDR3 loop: CASSLEGPPYEQYF. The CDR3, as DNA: TGTGCCAGCTCCCTCGAGGGCCCACCCTACGAGCAGTACTTC.

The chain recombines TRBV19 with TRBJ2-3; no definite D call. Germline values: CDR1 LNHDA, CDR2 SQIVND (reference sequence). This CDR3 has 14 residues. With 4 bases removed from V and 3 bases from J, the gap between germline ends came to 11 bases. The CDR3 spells CASSTQPATDTQYF. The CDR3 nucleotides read TGTGCCAGTAGTACTCAGCCGGCGACAGATACGCAGTATTTT.

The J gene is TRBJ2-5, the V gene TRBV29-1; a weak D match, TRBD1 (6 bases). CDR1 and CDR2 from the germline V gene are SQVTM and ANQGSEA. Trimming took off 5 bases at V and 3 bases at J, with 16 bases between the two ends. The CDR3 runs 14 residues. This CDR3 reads CSVTSLQGEETQYF. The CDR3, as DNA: TGCAGCGTTACGTCCCTACAGGGCGAAGAGACCCAGTACTTC.

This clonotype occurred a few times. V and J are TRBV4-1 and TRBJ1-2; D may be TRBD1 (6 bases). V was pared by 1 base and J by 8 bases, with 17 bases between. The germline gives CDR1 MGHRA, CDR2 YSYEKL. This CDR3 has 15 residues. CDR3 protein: CASSQAEGEGSGYTF. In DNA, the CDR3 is TGCGCCAGCAGCCAAGCGGAGGGGGAGGGTTCGGGCTACACCTTC.

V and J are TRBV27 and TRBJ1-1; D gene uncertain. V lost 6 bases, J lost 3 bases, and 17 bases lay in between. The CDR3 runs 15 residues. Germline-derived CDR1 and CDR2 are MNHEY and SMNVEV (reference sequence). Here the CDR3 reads CASSRFIVKDTEAFF. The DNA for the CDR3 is TGTGCCAGCAGCCGGTTTATAGTTAAGGACACTGAAGCTTTCTTT.

This CDR3 reads CASSTLGTESDTQYF. The CDR3 DNA reads as TGTGCCAGCAGCACCCTTGGGACAGAGTCCGATACGCAGTATTTT. The V gene is TRBV7-2, the J gene TRBJ2-3; 7 bases map to TRBD1. The J segment lost 6 bases and the V segment lost 5 bases, leaving 11 bases of the junction unmatched. This CDR3 is built from 15 residues. Looked up from germline, CDR1 is SGHTA and CDR2 is FQGNSA. Filled out from reference TRBV7-2 and TRBJ2-3, the complete variable domain reads GAGVSQSPSNKVTEKGKDVELRCDPISGHTALYWYRQSLGQGLEFLIYFQGNSAPDKSGLPSDRFSAERTGGSVSTLTIQRTQQEDSAVYLCASSTLGTESDTQYFGPGTRLTVL.

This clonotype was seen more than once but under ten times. The CDR3 loop is CASSSTGDTGELFF. The CDR3 DNA sequence: TGCGCCAGCAGCTCGACAGGTGACACCGGGGAGCTGTTTTTT. V usage is TRBV5-1 and J usage is TRBJ2-2, with a possible D match to TRBD1 (6 bases). CDR3 length: 14 residues. The ends were cut back, 3 bases at V and 3 bases at J, with 9 bases in the middle. From germline, CDR1 is SGHRS and CDR2 YFSETQ.

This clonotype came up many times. CDR3 loop: CASSLSTGGAGHIQYF. The CDR3 DNA follows: TGTGCCAGCAGCTTATCTACTGGCGGGGCAGGACACATTCAGTACTTC. This sequence joins TRBV5-5 and TRBJ2-4, with D perhaps TRBD2 (6 bases). V was clipped by 2 bases and J by 8 bases, with 20 bases between them. The length of the CDR3 is 16 residues. Germline V gene lookup returns CDR1 SGHKS and CDR2 YYEKEE (reference sequence).